A few counts support the clone carrying this T cell receptor beta chain. Its antigen is not identified. The data derive from a study of CD8 T cells in ankylosing spondylitis. Overall study results and limits: Relatively scarce in peripheral blood, disease-linked clones were CD8+.

CDR1 and CDR2 from the germline V gene are DFQATT and SNEGSKA (reference sequence). The CDR3 totals 14 residues. Trimming shortened V by 5 bases and J by 3 bases, and 13 bases separated the two germline ends. TCRdb reanalysed the 5' RACE reads using MiXCR and keeps one entry per CDR3 protein. The table lists under 250,000 distinct CDR3 sequences, under 35% of them singletons, with 4% to 5.5% in the top ten. The J gene is TRBJ1-4, the V gene TRBV20-1, with D possibly TRBD1 on 6 matching bases. The clonotype was recovered from a male donor with ankylosing spondylitis or in good health (not recorded which). The material sequenced was blood, either unsorted or a sorted T cell fraction (not recorded which). The CDR3 coding sequence is TGCAGTGCTTTACAGGGAATTTCTAATGAAAAACTGTTTTTT. Encoded protein: CSALQGISNEKLFF.